This entry features one T cell receptor (beta chain) sequence. Its antigen is undetermined. These data come from a study of cytomegalovirus exposure and HLA in healthy donors. Findings and limits, study-wide: Among the sequence variants, a highly shared cluster was likely an artifact of sequencing. Many donors carried some public TCRs, although rarity characterized most TCR sequences.

The primer mix had 60 Vbeta and 13 Jbeta primers. Produced via immunoSEQ multiplex PCR; TCRdb's table is partial and in-frame only. The table has approximately 190,000 clones, roughly 84% seen once. Germline CDR1 LNHDA, CDR2 SQIVND (reference sequence). V lost 3 bases and J 6 bases, leaving 11 bases between the germline ends. The CDR3 runs 13 residues. This TCR came from a boy aged 10-17 years in good health and CMV-seronegative. This sequence joins TRBV19 and TRBJ1-1; D ambiguous. The sequenced material came from PBMCs. The CDR3: CASSILGDSEAFF. In DNA, the CDR3 is TGTGCCAGTAGTATTCTCGGGGATTCTGAAGCTTTCTTT.